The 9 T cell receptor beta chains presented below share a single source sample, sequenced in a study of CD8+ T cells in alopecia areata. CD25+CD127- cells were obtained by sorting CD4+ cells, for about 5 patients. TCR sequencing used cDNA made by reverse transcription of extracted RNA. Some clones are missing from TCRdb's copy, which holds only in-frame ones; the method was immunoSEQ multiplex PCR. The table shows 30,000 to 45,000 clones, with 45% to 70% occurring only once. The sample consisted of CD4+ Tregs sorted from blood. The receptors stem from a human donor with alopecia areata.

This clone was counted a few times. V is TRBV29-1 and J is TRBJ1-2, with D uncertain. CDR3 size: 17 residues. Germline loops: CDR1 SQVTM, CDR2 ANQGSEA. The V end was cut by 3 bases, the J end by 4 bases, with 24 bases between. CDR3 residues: CSVEGLKVHTSFYGYTF. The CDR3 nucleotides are TGCAGCGTTGAGGGTTTAAAAGTCCACACCTCCTTCTATGGCTACACCTTC.

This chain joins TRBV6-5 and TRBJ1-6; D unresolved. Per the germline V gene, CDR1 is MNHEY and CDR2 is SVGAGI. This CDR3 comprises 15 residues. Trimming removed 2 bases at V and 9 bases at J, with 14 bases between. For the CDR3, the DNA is TGTGCCAGCAGTTACGGCCAAGCAGAGGGTTCACCCCTCCACTTT. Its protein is CASSYGQAEGSPLHF.

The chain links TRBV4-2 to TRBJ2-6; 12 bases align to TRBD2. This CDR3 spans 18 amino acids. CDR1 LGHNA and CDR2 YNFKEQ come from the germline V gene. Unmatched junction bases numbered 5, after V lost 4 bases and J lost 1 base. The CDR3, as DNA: TGTGCCAGCAGCCGCTCTAGCGGGAGGGGTTCTGGGGCCAACGTCCTGACTTTC. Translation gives CASSRSSGRGSGANVLTF.

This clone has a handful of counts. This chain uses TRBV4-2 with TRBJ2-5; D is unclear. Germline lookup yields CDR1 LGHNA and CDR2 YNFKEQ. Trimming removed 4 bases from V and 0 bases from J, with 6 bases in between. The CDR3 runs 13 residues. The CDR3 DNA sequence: TGTGCCAGCAGCCGTAATCACCAAGAGACCCAGTACTTC. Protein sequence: CASSRNHQETQYF.

The CDR3 region has the DNA TGTGCCAGCAGCGTCGATAGCGGGAGGGACGAGCAGTACTTC. The encoded protein is CASSVDSGRDEQYF. The rearrangement uses TRBV7-2 and TRBJ2-7, with 11 bases aligning to TRBD2. Germline V gene lookup returns CDR1 SGHTA and CDR2 FQGNSA. With 5 bases clipped from V and 5 bases from J, the junction kept 5 bases outside the gene matches. This CDR3 spans 14 amino acids.

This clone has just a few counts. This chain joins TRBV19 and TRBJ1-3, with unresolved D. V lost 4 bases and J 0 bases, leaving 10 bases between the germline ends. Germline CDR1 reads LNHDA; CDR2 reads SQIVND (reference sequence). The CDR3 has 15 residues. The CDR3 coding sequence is TGTGCCAGTAGTAGGGTCGGCAGCTCTGGAAACACCATATATTTT. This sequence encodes CASSRVGSSGNTIYF.

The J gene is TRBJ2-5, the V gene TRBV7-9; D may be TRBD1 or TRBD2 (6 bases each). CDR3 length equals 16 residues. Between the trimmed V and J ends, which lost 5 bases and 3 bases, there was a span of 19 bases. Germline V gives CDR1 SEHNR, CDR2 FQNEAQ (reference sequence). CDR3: CASSLGGTGTKETQYF. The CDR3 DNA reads TGTGCCAGCAGCCTAGGGGGGACGGGTACCAAAGAGACCCAGTACTTC. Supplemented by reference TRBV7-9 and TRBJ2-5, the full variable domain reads DTGVSQNPRHKITKRGQNVTFRCDPISEHNRLYWYRQTLGQGPEFLTYFQNEAQLEKSRLLSDRFSAERPKGSFSTLEIQRTEQGDSAMYLCASSLGGTGTKETQYFGPGTRLLVL.

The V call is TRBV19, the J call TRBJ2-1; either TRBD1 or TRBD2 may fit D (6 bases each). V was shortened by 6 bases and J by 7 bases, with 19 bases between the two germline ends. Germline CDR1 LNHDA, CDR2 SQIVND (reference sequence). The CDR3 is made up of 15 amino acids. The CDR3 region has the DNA TGTGCCAGTAGCCAAGGGCCGGCGGGGACAAATGAGCAGTTCTTC. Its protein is CASSQGPAGTNEQFF. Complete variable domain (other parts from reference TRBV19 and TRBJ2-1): DGGITQSPKYLFRKEGQNVTLSCEQNLNHDAMYWYRQDPGQGLRLIYYSQIVNDFQKGDIAEGYSVSREKKESFPLTVTSAQKNPTAFYLCASSQGPAGTNEQFFGPGTRLTVL.

For the CDR3, the DNA is TGTGCCAGCTCACCTTCAGGGGAGGGTGAAGCTTTCTTT. Amino acid sequence: CASSPSGEGEAFF. V usage is TRBV18 and J usage is TRBJ1-1; a weak D match, TRBD1 (6 bases). This CDR3 has 13 residues. Trimming left V 3 bases short and J 7 bases short, with 12 bases between. Germline values: CDR1 KGHSH, CDR2 LQKENI.